The 23 T cell receptor beta chains below were found in one sample sequenced in a study of CD8 T cells in Susac syndrome. When the RNA was reverse transcribed, random hexamers were used with an input of roughly 0.5 to 1 ug. One entry per CDR3 protein, called by TCRdb with MiXCR from the immunoSEQ multiplex PCR reads. The table includes some 400,000 distinct CDR3 sequences, around 83% detected once. The sample taken for sequencing was CD8+ T cells from PBMCs. The receptors originated from a human donor with multiple sclerosis.

This clonotype was counted a few times. V gene TRBV27 combines with J gene TRBJ1-5; D ambiguous. The CDR3 runs 10 residues. In germline, CDR1 is MNHEY, CDR2 SMNVEV (reference sequence). Trimming removed 8 bases from V and 7 bases from J, with 6 bases in between. CDR3 sequence: CASGGQPQHF. The CDR3 DNA sequence: TGTGCCAGCGGTGGGCAGCCCCAGCATTTT.

V usage is TRBV20-1 and J usage is TRBJ1-1, with TRBD1 as a possible D gene (5 bases). The germline V gene has CDR1 DFQATT and CDR2 SNEGSKA (reference sequence). The CDR3 is 16 residues long. Trimming pared 4 bases from V and 4 bases from J, leaving 22 bases between. The CDR3 sequence is CSATFQGGGLSTEAFF. As DNA, the CDR3 is TGCAGTGCTACCTTCCAGGGTGGTGGTTTGAGCACTGAAGCTTTCTTT.

The V and J genes are TRBV3-1 and TRBJ2-1; D possibly uses TRBD1 or TRBD2 (5 bases each). Trimming removed 4 bases from V and 7 bases from J, with 14 bases in between. This CDR3 contains 14 residues. The germline gives CDR1 LGHDT, CDR2 YNNKEL (reference sequence). The CDR3 DNA sequence: TGTGCCAGCAGCCCGGGGCCTGGAGCGAATGAGCAGTTCTTC. It is translated as CASSPGPGANEQFF.

J is TRBJ2-7 and V is TRBV4-1; 8 bases map to TRBD1. The ends lost 5 bases at V and 6 bases at J; junction bases unmatched: 3. Germline CDR1 and CDR2: MGHRA and YSYEKL. The CDR3 covers 12 residues. The CDR3 loop is CASSSTGAEQYF. CDR3 nucleotide sequence: TGCGCCAGCAGCTCGACAGGGGCCGAGCAGTACTTC.

The chain carries TRBV23-1 and TRBJ1-5; D is ambiguous. TRBV23-1 is identified as an open reading frame with a role that is uncertain. The CDR3 consists of 14 residues. V was trimmed by 0 bases and J by 5 bases, leaving 8 bases between them. CDR3 DNA: TGCGCCAGCAGTCAATCGCTCAGCCATCAGCCCCAGCATTTT. Its protein product is CASSQSLSHQPQHF.

This sequence joins TRBV3-1 and TRBJ1-1; D perhaps matches TRBD1 (6 bases). Deletions cut 0 bases from V and 5 bases from J, with 16 bases between. The CDR3 contains 16 residues. CDR1 LGHDT and CDR2 YNNKEL come from the germline V gene (reference sequence). CDR3 region: CASSQEVFTGRTEAFF. Written as DNA, the CDR3 is TGTGCCAGCAGCCAAGAAGTCTTTACAGGGAGGACTGAAGCTTTCTTT.

This chain uses TRBV29-1 with TRBJ2-7, with 11 nucleotides matching TRBD2. The CDR3 covers 13 residues. The junction had 4 bases not matched to a gene; V was cut back by 4 bases and J by 5 bases. CDR1 is SQVTM and CDR2 is ANQGSEA in the germline V gene. The CDR3 spells CSVGLAGGNEQYF. The CDR3 DNA reads TGCAGCGTTGGGCTAGCGGGAGGTAACGAGCAGTACTTC.

This chain links TRBV3-1 with TRBJ2-5; D gene ambiguous. V dropped 4 bases and J dropped 3 bases, with 12 bases sitting between them. The germline CDR1 and CDR2 sequences are LGHDT and YNNKEL (reference sequence). This CDR3 contains 14 residues. CDR3 sequence reads: CASSLRTWEETQYF. The CDR3 DNA sequence: TGTGCCAGCAGCCTTCGCACATGGGAAGAGACCCAGTACTTC.

This chain links TRBV28 with TRBJ1-2, with D tentatively TRBD1 (6 bases). The CDR3 is 16 residues long. CDR1 is MDHEN, CDR2 SYDVKM, per germline. The germline V and J ends were trimmed by 6 bases and 4 bases, with 21 bases remaining between them. CDR3: CASRTRQAQGIYGYTF. The CDR3 DNA follows: TGTGCCAGCAGAACCCGACAGGCCCAGGGGATCTATGGCTACACCTTC.

The V and J genes are TRBV4-1 and TRBJ2-1; 8 nucleotides line up with TRBD1. The germline CDR1 and CDR2 sequences are MGHRA and YSYEKL. V lost 4 bases, J lost 7 bases, and 6 bases stayed unmatched. The CDR3 runs 14 residues. The CDR3 bases are TGCGCCAGCAGCCCCAGACAGGGGAGTAATGAGCAGTTCTTC. Protein product: CASSPRQGSNEQFF.

This clonotype was observed a handful of times. The chain joins TRBV4-1 to TRBJ1-5; 9 positions match TRBD1. The ends lost 3 bases at V and 0 bases at J; junction bases unmatched: 0. The germline CDR1 and CDR2 sequences are MGHRA and YSYEKL. This CDR3 is 15 amino acids long. The CDR3 sequence is CASSQTGGSNQPQHF. DNA of the CDR3: TGCGCCAGCAGCCAGACAGGGGGTAGCAATCAGCCCCAGCATTTT.

This clonotype was counted a single time. V usage is TRBV7-4 and J usage is TRBJ2-1, with D perhaps matching TRBD2 (6 bases). This CDR3 is built from 16 residues. The V end lost 1 base, the J end lost 9 bases, and 19 bases lay between the germline ends. Germline CDR1 and CDR2: SGHVT and SQSDAQ. CDR3 nucleotide sequence: TGTGCCAGCAGCTTAGACGGAAGGGCTAGCGTATGTGAGCAGTTCTTC. Protein sequence: CASSLDGRASVCEQFF.

The rearrangement links TRBV4-1 to TRBJ2-5, with a tentative D call TRBD2 (5 bases). The CDR3 spans 14 residues. V lost 2 bases to trimming and J lost 3 bases, with 10 bases between them. Germline V gene lookup returns CDR1 MGHRA and CDR2 YSYEKL. CDR3 region: CASSQPGVEETQYF. Here the CDR3 DNA reads TGCGCCAGCAGCCAACCCGGGGTCGAAGAGACCCAGTACTTC.

This clonotype appeared a single time. The rearrangement joins TRBV24-1 to TRBJ2-2; TRBD1 or TRBD2 may be the D gene (5 bases each). Per germline, CDR1 KGHDR and CDR2 SFDVKD. The length of the CDR3 is 15 residues. V was pared by 4 bases and J by 0 bases, with 8 bases between. The CDR3 DNA reads as TGTGCCACCAGTGACCAGGGAGCGAACACCGGGGAGCTGTTTTTT. Amino acid sequence: CATSDQGANTGELFF.

This chain joins TRBV15 and TRBJ1-3, with D maybe TRBD1 (5 bases). Trimming cost V 3 bases and J 3 bases, with 15 bases left between them. Germline CDR1 and CDR2: LNHNV and YYDKDF (reference sequence). The CDR3 is made up of 16 amino acids. In DNA form, the CDR3 reads TGTGCCACCAGCAGCCCGACAGAGGGACTTGGAAACACCATATATTTT. Translation gives CATSSPTEGLGNTIYF.

V and J are TRBV29-1 and TRBJ1-1; D is undetermined. This CDR3 contains 12 residues. Germline assignment: CDR1 SQVTM and CDR2 ANQGSEA. V shed 6 bases and J shed 0 bases, with 8 bases lying between them. The CDR3 DNA reads as TGCAGCGTACTGACTATGAACACTGAAGCTTTCTTT. It codes for CSVLTMNTEAFF.

The rearrangement links TRBV20-1 to TRBJ2-7, with D possibly called TRBD1 or TRBD2 (5 bases each). CDR1 and CDR2 from the germline V gene are DFQATT and SNEGSKA (reference sequence). The V gene lost 3 bases and the J gene lost 1 base, with 13 bases spanning the gap. The CDR3 spans 14 residues. For the CDR3, the DNA is TGCAGTGCTAGCCAACGGGACGGTTCCTACGAGCAGTACTTC. It encodes CSASQRDGSYEQYF.

The chain joins TRBV6-5 to TRBJ1-2; 7 nucleotides match TRBD1. Trimming cost V 2 bases and J 4 bases; bases outside gene matches: 4. Germline V gene sequence: CDR1 MNHEY, CDR2 SVGAGI. The CDR3 is 14 residues long. CDR3 DNA: TGTGCCAGCAGTTACACAGGGGATGGCTATGGCTACACCTTC. This encodes CASSYTGDGYGYTF.

This sequence joins TRBV3-1 and TRBJ1-2; a weak D match, TRBD1 (5 bases). The CDR3 runs to 16 residues. Looked up from germline, CDR1 is LGHDT and CDR2 is YNNKEL (reference sequence). Between the trimmed V and J ends, which lost 1 base and 7 bases, there was a span of 19 bases. The DNA of the CDR3 is TGTGCCAGCAGCCAAGCCGCAATCAGGGAATATGGTGGCTACACCTTC. This gives the protein CASSQAAIREYGGYTF.

This clonotype was detected only a few times. J is TRBJ1-5 and V is TRBV6-2 or TRBV6-3; D ambiguous. V dropped 2 bases and J dropped 6 bases, with 5 bases sitting between them. The CDR3 extends over 12 amino acids. The germline V gene encodes CDR1 MNHEY and CDR2 SVGEGT. The CDR3 DNA sequence: TGTGCCAGCAGTTACCTTCGTCAGCCCCAGCATTTT. It yields the protein CASSYLRQPQHF.

This chain links TRBV14 with TRBJ2-1; 7 bases fit TRBD1. Germline lookup yields CDR1 SGHDN and CDR2 FVKESK. This CDR3 contains 20 residues. V lost 1 base to trimming and J lost 1 base; unmatched junction nucleotides: 16. The CDR3 spells CASSQGMSRTGSLSYNEQFF. In DNA form, the CDR3 reads TGTGCCAGCAGCCAAGGGATGTCCAGGACAGGATCTTTATCCTACAATGAGCAGTTCTTC.

This clonotype showed up just a few times. The J gene is TRBJ2-3, the V gene TRBV6-5; 8 bases are shared with TRBD2. V trimming: 2 bases; J trimming: 0 bases; junction bases outside the gene matches: 1. This CDR3 has 15 residues. Germline V lookup: CDR1 MNHEY, CDR2 SVGAGI. The CDR3 loop is CASSYKRESTDTQYF. In DNA, the CDR3 is TGTGCCAGCAGTTACAAGCGGGAGAGCACAGATACGCAGTATTTT.

The gene calls are TRBV4-1 and TRBJ1-1; D may be TRBD1 (6 bases). Germline CDR1 is MGHRA and CDR2 is YSYEKL. V was clipped by 1 base and J by 5 bases, with 17 bases between them. The CDR3 sequence is 16 residues long. The CDR3 sequence is CASSQVSGQRGTEAFF. Written as DNA, the CDR3 is TGCGCCAGCAGCCAAGTTAGCGGACAGAGGGGGACTGAAGCTTTCTTT.